The source of this T cell receptor beta chain is a study of neurological immune-mediated disorders. TCRdb recomputed calls from the 5' RACE reads with MiXCR, one row per CDR3 protein. The sample has some 50,000 distinct CDR3 sequences, 20% to 30% seen once; the top ten hold 20% to 25%. V shed 1 base and J 4 bases; nucleotides not matched to a gene: 7. Germline V gene lookup returns CDR1 SQVTM and CDR2 ANQGSEA. The CDR3 totals 15 residues. With regard to this clonotype: A read error may explain this, as a much larger clone is one base away.

The source material was PBMCs. The chain joins TRBV29-1 to TRBJ2-1; 7 bases map to TRBD2. The sequence was obtained from a woman between 65 and 79 years old in good health. CDR3 coding DNA: TGCAGCGTTGAAGGTCTCAGCGGGGTGTACAATGAGCAGTTCTTC. Protein: CSVEGLSGVYNEQFF.